This T cell receptor beta chain was recorded in a study of cytomegalovirus exposure and HLA in healthy donors. Study background: From donors who were HLA-typed, an early data release held 81 million or so unique TCRs. Overall study results and limits: Donor immune exposure was known only as CMV serostatus. Earlier analysis yielded a pattern in which most TCR beta V segments were productive about 90% or about 30% of the time.

This PCR relied on a set of 60 Vbeta primers and 13 Jbeta primers. Some clones are missing from TCRdb's copy, which holds only in-frame ones; the method was immunoSEQ multiplex PCR. The repertoire holds roughly 100,000 clones, with approximately 66% as singletons. Each donor's status was that of a healthy bone marrow donor. V dropped 5 bases and J dropped 1 base, with 11 bases sitting between them. Per germline, CDR1 SGHRS and CDR2 YFSETQ. The CDR3 is made up of 14 amino acids. Details on this clone: Its specificity is unknown.

The source material was PBMCs. The chain carries TRBV5-1 and TRBJ2-3; tentative D call: TRBD1 (5 bases). This TCR was sampled from a man in his forties in good health and CMV-seropositive. The CDR3 DNA is TGCGCCAGCAGGTCAGGGTTTGGCACAGATACGCAGTATTTT. It specifies CASRSGFGTDTQYF.